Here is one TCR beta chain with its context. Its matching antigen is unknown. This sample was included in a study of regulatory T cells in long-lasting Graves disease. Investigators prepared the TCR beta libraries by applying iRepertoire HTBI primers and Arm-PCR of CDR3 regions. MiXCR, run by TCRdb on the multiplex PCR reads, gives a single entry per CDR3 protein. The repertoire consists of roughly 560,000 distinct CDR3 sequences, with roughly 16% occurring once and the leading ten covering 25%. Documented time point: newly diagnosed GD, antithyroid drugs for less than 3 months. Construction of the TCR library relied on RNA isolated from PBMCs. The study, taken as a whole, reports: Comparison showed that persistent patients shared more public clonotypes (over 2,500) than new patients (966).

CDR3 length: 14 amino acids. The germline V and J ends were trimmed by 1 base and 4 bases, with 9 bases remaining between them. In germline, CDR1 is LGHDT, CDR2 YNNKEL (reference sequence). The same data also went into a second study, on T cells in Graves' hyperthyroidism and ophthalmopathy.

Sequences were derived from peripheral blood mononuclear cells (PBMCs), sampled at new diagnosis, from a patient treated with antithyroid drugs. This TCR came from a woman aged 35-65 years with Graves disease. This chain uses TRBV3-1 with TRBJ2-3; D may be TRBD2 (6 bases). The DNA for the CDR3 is TGTGCCAGCAGCCAAGGACTAGTTGCAGATACGCAGTATTTT. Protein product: CASSQGLVADTQYF.